These 4 T cell receptor beta chains were all obtained from the same sample, sequenced in a study of blood T cell repertoires in COVID-19. The data were produced by immunoSEQ multiplex PCR, yet TCRdb's version contains in-frame clones alone and is incomplete. The table has about 110,000 clones, approximately 82% seen once; the top ten hold 4% to 4.5%. Sequencing was carried out using peripheral blood. The receptors stem from a woman in her 70s with acute or convalescent COVID-19.

This clone was recorded only once. The rearrangement joins TRBV19 to TRBJ1-5, with TRBD1 matching over 9 bases. Trimming removed 6 bases from V and 6 bases from J; junction bases left unmatched: 6. Looked up from germline, CDR1 is LNHDA and CDR2 is SQIVND (reference sequence). CDR3 length: 14 residues. For the CDR3, the DNA is TGTGCCAGTAGCCCCCGGGACAGGGTTCAGCCCCAGCATTTT. Its protein product is CASSPRDRVQPQHF.

The chain carries TRBV5-1 and TRBJ2-1; 10 nucleotides match TRBD2. CDR1 and CDR2 from the germline V gene are SGHRS and YFSETQ. The J segment lost 6 bases and the V segment lost 6 bases, leaving 12 bases of the junction unmatched. The CDR3 sequence is 16 residues long. This CDR3 is CASTSSGASGSNEQFF. The CDR3 nucleotides read TGCGCCAGCACCTCCTCCGGGGCTAGCGGGAGCAATGAGCAGTTCTTC.

The chain carries TRBV7-9 and TRBJ2-3; D uncertain. The CDR3 covers 13 residues. Trimming shortened V by 4 bases and J by 4 bases, and 9 bases separated the two germline ends. The germline V gene has CDR1 SEHNR and CDR2 FQNEAQ (reference sequence). CDR3 coding DNA: TGTGCCAGCAGCTCGAATCTAGCAGATACGCAGTATTTT. Encoded protein: CASSSNLADTQYF.

The rearrangement links TRBV7-9 to TRBJ2-1; 12 nucleotides match TRBD1. V dropped 5 bases and J dropped 8; count of bases not matched to a gene: 7. Germline lookup yields CDR1 SEHNR and CDR2 FQNEAQ (reference sequence). The CDR3 consists of 15 residues. CDR3 in amino acids: CASSAGQGAGDEQFF. The DNA for the CDR3 is TGTGCCAGCAGCGCGGGACAGGGGGCCGGGGATGAGCAGTTCTTC.